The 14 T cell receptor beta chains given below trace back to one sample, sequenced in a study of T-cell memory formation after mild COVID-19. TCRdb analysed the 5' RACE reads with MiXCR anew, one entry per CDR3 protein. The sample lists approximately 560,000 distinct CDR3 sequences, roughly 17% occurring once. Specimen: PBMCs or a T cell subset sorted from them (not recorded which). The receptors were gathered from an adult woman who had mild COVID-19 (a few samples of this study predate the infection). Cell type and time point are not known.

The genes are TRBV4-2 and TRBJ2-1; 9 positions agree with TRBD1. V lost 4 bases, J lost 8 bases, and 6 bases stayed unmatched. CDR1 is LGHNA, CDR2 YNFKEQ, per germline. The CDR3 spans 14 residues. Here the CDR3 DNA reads TGTGCCAGCAGCCCGGTGGACAGGGGAGATGAGCAGTTCTTC. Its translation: CASSPVDRGDEQFF.

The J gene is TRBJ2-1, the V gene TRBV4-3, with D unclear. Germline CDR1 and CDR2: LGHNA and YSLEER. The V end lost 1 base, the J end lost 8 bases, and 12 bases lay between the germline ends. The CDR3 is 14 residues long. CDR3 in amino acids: CASSQVVNSHEQFF. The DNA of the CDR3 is TGCGCCAGCAGCCAAGTGGTCAATTCTCATGAGCAGTTCTTC.

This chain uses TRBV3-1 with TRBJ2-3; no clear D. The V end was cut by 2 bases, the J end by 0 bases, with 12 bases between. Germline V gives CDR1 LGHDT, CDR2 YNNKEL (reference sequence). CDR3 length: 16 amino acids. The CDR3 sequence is CASSQFPSQSTDTQYF. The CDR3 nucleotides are TGTGCCAGCAGCCAATTCCCCTCGCAGAGCACAGATACGCAGTATTTT.

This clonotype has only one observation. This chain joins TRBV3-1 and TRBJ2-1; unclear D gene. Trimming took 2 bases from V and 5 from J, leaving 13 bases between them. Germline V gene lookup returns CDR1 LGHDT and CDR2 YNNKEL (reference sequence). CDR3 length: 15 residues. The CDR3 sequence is CASSQSPGTHNEQFF. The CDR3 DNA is TGTGCCAGCAGCCAATCCCCCGGTACCCACAATGAGCAGTTCTTC.

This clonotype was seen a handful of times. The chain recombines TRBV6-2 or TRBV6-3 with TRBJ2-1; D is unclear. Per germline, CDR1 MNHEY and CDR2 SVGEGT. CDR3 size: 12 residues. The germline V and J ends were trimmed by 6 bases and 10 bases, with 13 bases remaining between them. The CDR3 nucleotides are TGTGCCAGCAGGCAGAGAATCTCGGAGCAGTTCTTC. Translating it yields CASRQRISEQFF.

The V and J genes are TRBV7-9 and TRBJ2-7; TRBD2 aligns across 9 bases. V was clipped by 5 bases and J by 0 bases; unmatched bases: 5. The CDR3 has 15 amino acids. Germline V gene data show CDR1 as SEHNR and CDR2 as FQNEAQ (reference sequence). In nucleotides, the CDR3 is TGTGCCAGCAGCCTACATAGCGGGAGCTCCTACGAGCAGTACTTC. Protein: CASSLHSGSSYEQYF.

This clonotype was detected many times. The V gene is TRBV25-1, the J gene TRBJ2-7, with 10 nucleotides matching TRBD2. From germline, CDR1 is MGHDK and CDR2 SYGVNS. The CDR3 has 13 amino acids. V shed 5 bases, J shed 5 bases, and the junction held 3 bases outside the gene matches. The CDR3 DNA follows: TGTGCCAGCAGTAGCGGGGGGGCCCACGAGCAGTACTTC. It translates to CASSSGGAHEQYF.

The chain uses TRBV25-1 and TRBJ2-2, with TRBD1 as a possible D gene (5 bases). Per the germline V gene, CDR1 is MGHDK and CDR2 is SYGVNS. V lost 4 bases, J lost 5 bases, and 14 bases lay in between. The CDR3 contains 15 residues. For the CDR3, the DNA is TGTGCCAGCAGTGCTTGGGGCAGGGAAACCGGGGAGCTGTTTTTT. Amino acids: CASSAWGRETGELFF.

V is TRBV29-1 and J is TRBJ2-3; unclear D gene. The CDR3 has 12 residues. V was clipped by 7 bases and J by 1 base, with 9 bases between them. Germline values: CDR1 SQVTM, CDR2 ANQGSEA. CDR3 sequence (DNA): TGCAGCGCCCTCTGGGGCACAGATACGCAGTATTTT. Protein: CSALWGTDTQYF.

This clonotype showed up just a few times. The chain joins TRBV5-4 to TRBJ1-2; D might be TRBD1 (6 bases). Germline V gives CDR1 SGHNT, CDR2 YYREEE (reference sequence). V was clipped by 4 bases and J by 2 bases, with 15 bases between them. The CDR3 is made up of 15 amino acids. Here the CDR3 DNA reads TGTGCCAGCAGCCCCGGGGGGGGCGGGAACTATGGCTACACCTTC. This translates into CASSPGGGGNYGYTF.

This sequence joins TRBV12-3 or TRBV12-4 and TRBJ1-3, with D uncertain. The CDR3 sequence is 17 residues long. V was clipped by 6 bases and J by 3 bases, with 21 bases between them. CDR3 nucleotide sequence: TGTGCCAGCAGAAATCCGGGAAGTCGGGGAGTTGGAAACACCATATATTTT. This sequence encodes CASRNPGSRGVGNTIYF.

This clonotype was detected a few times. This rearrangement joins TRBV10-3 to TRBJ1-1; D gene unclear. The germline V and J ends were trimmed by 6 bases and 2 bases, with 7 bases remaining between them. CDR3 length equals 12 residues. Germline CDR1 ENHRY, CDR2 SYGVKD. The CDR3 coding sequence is TGTGCCATCAGGGGCACAAACACTGAAGCTTTCTTT. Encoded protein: CAIRGTNTEAFF.

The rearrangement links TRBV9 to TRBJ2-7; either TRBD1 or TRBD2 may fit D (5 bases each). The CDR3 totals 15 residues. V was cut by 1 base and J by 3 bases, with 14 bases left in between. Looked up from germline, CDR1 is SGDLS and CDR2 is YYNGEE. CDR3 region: CASSVNEGSSYEQYF. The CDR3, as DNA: TGTGCCAGCAGCGTAAATGAGGGGTCCAGCTACGAGCAGTACTTC.

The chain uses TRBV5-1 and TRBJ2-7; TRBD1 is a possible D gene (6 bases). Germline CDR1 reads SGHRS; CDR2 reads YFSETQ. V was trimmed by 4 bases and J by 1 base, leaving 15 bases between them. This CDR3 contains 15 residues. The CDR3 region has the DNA TGCGCCAGCAGCCAGGGGACCGGCAGATCCTACGAGCAGTACTTC. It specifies CASSQGTGRSYEQYF.